Included here is one TCR beta chain sequence, with context. Per germline, CDR1 LNHDA and CDR2 SQIVND (reference sequence). The V end lost 0 bases, the J end lost 1 base, and 13 bases lay between the germline ends. CDR3 length: 17 residues. This record belongs to a study of blood T cell repertoires in COVID-19. About the study: T cells, B-cell-depleted T cells, or PBMCs supplied cDNA or gDNA.

Using immunoSEQ multiplex PCR, the repertoire was profiled, and TCRdb retains in-frame clones only, with some absent. The repertoire holds fewer than 60,000 clones, with 80% to 95% as singletons. The sample was peripheral blood. The receptor's source is a man between 60 and 70 years old with COVID-19, enrolled during active disease. This chain uses TRBV19 with TRBJ2-1; weak D call: TRBD1 (6 bases). Here the CDR3 DNA reads TGTGCCAGTAGTATAGATCCCAGGGGAAAGTCCTACAATGAGCAGTTCTTC. Amino acids: CASSIDPRGKSYNEQFF. The complete variable domain, with remaining parts taken from reference TRBV19 and TRBJ2-1, reads DGGITQSPKYLFRKEGQNVTLSCEQNLNHDAMYWYRQDPGQGLRLIYYSQIVNDFQKGDIAEGYSVSREKKESFPLTVTSAQKNPTAFYLCASSIDPRGKSYNEQFFGPGTRLTVL.